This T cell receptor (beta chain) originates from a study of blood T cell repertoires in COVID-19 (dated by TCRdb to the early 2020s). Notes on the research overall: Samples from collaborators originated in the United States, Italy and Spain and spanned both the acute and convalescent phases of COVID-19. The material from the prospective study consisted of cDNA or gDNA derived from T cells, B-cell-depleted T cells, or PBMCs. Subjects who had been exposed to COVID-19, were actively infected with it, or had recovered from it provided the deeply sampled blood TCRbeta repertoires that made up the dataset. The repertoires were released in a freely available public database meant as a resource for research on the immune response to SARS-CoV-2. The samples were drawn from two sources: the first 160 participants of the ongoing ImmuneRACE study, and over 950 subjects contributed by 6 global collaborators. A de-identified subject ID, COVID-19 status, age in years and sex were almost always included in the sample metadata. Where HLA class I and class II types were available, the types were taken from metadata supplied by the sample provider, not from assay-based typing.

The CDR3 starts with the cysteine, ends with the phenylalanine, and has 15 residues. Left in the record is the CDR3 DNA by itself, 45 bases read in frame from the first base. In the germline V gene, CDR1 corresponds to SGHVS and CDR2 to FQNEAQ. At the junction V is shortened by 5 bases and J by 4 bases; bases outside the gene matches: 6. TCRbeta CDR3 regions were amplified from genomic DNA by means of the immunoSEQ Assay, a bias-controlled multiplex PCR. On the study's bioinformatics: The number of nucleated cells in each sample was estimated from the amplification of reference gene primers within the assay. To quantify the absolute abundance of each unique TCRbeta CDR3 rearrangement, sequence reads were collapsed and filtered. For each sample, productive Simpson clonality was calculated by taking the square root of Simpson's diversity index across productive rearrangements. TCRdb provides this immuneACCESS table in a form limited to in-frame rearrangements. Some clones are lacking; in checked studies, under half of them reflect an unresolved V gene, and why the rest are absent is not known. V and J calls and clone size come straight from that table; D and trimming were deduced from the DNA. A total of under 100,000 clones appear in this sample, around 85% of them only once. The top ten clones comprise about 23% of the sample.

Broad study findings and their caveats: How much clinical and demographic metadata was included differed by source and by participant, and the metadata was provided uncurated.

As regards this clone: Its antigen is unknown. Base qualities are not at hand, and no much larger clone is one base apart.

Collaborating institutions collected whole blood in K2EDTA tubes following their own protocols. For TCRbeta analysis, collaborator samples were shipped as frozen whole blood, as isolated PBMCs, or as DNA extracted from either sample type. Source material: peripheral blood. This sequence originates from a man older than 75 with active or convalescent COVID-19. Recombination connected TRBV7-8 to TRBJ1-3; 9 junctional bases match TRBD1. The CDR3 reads CASSLRTGDGNTIYF. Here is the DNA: TGTGCCAGCAGCCTACGGACAGGGGACGGAAACACCATATATTTT.